Each of the 24 T cell receptor beta chains below was sequenced from the same sample in a study of blood T cells in healthy people across ages. Primed by a sample-barcoded 5' primer and a J-beta primer mix, a second PCR proceeded for about 7 to 12 cycles. TCRdb ran MiXCR on the 5' RACE reads and lists one entry per CDR3 protein. The data hold 850,000 to 1,300,000 distinct CDR3 sequences, with roughly 45% observed a single time. Input material: blood. These receptors were obtained from a woman aged 55-69 years in good health.

The V gene is TRBV4-1, the J gene TRBJ2-7, with TRBD2 matching 14 bases. Unmatched junction bases numbered 11, after V lost 5 bases and J lost 5 bases. This CDR3 has 17 residues. Germline V gene sequence: CDR1 MGHRA, CDR2 YSYEKL. CDR3 amino acids: CASSGRLAGGASDEQYF. The CDR3 DNA reads TGCGCCAGCAGCGGACGACTAGCGGGAGGGGCTTCGGACGAGCAGTACTTC.

This clonotype appeared a few times. This chain connects TRBV7-6 to TRBJ2-3, with D unclear. Trimming stripped 0 bases from V and 3 bases from J, with 7 bases between. CDR1 SGHVS and CDR2 FNYEAQ come from the germline V gene. The CDR3 sequence is 14 residues long. The DNA for the CDR3 is TGTGCCAGCAGCTTAGCGCCGGGTACAGATACGCAGTATTTT. The encoded protein is CASSLAPGTDTQYF.

The chain couples TRBV7-2 to TRBJ2-3, with D uncertain. Looked up from germline, CDR1 is SGHTA and CDR2 is FQGNSA. V lost 5 bases and J lost 1, with 16 bases in between. This CDR3 spans 16 amino acids. The CDR3 spells CASSLHLGVGTDTQYF. The CDR3 DNA follows: TGTGCCAGCAGCCTCCACCTGGGCGTGGGCACAGATACGCAGTATTTT.

In its sample, this clonotype was seen a few times. The chain carries TRBV7-9 and TRBJ2-4; a weak D match, TRBD1 (5 bases). TRBJ2-7 explains the end of the DNA better; the J call may be wrong. CDR1 is SEHNR, CDR2 FQNEAQ, per germline (reference sequence). The CDR3 has 14 residues. Written as DNA, the CDR3 is TGTGCCAGCACCCTGGTGGGGCAAACCTACGAGCAGTACTTC. It codes for CASTLVGQTYEQYF.

The chain has TRBV12-3 or TRBV12-4 and TRBJ1-2; the D gene is possibly TRBD1 (6 bases). The V end lost 4 bases, the J end lost 3 bases, and 18 bases lay between the germline ends. This CDR3 comprises 16 residues. In DNA, the CDR3 is TGTGCCAGCAGTTCGGTCCCCGGGGGCTTGGACTATGGCTACACCTTC. Translated: CASSSVPGGLDYGYTF.

The CDR3 loop is CSARDPTGVEQYF. The CDR3 nucleotides are TGCAGTGCTAGAGATCCGACAGGGGTCGAGCAGTACTTC. The V and J genes are TRBV20-1 and TRBJ2-4; the match to TRBD1 covers 8 bases. The J call may be mistaken, given a closer DNA end match to TRBJ2-7. Germline CDR1 DFQATT, CDR2 SNEGSKA (reference sequence). This CDR3 has 13 residues.

This chain uses TRBV15 with TRBJ2-1; D may be TRBD2 (5 bases). With the DNA end fitting TRBJ2-7 better, the J assignment may be wrong. This CDR3 is built from 14 residues. Germline-derived CDR1 and CDR2 are LNHNV and YYDKDF (reference sequence). CDR3 nucleotide sequence: TGTGCCACCAGCGGAGGTGGGTCCTACAATGAGCAGTACTTC. As protein: CATSGGGSYNEQYF.

The chain has TRBV11-2 and TRBJ2-7; no clear D gene. Matching the DNA end better, TRBJ2-5 makes the J call doubtful. The V gene's germline CDR1 is SGHAT and CDR2 FQNNGV. CDR3 length: 12 amino acids. This CDR3 reads CASSTVIGTQYF. In DNA, the CDR3 is TGTGCCAGCAGCACGGTTATTGGGACCCAGTACTTC.

This clonotype was counted only a few times. The chain links TRBV10-3 to TRBJ2-1; 7 bases agree with TRBD2. Germline-derived CDR1 and CDR2 are ENHRY and SYGVKD. The CDR3 covers 13 residues. The J segment lost 5 bases and the V segment lost 10 bases, leaving 8 bases of the junction unmatched. The CDR3 here is CATAGLTDNEQFF. The CDR3 DNA follows: TGTGCCACCGCGGGACTAACCGACAATGAGCAGTTCTTC.

Remarks on this clonotype: The limits of the CDR3 on the DNA are not certain, so only TCRdb's listed CDR3 is given. J is TRBJ1-2 and V is TRBV28; the DNA was not used to check the table's D call, TRBD1. A total of 24 residues make up the CDR3, ends included. CDR1 and CDR2 (germline): MDHEN, SYDVKM. CDR3 loop: CASSFTSASGELFFGEGSNYGYTF.

This chain connects TRBV7-2 to TRBJ2-1; 8 bases match TRBD1. The V segment lost 1 base and the J segment 15 bases; nucleotides outside the gene matches: 11. Germline V gene lookup returns CDR1 SGHTA and CDR2 FQGNSA. The CDR3 extends over 14 amino acids. In nucleotides, the CDR3 is TGTGCCAGCAGCTTAGGTCCTGCCAGGGGGCGGTCGTTCTTC. Translated, it gives CASSLGPARGRSFF. The variable domain in full, completed from reference TRBV7-2 and TRBJ2-1, reads GAGVSQSPSNKVTEKGKDVELRCDPISGHTALYWYRQSLGQGLEFLIYFQGNSAPDKSGLPSDRFSAERTGGSVSTLTIQRTQQEDSAVYLCASSLGPARGRSFFGPGTRLTVL.

The chain uses TRBV29-1 and TRBJ2-2, with D hard to call. CDR3 length: 15 residues. V lost 4 bases, J lost 1 base, and 13 bases lay in between. Germline CDR1 is SQVTM and CDR2 is ANQGSEA. The chain's CDR3 is CSVGLLSENTGELFF. In DNA form, the CDR3 reads TGCAGCGTTGGACTCTTATCGGAGAACACCGGGGAGCTGTTTTTT.

This clonotype came up a few times. This chain connects TRBV27 to TRBJ2-3; TRBD2 is a possible D gene (5 bases). V gave up 3 bases and J gave up 5 bases, with 15 bases separating them. The CDR3 is 15 amino acids. Germline-derived CDR1 and CDR2 are MNHEY and SMNVEV (reference sequence). DNA for the CDR3: TGTGCCAGCAGTTTGGGAGCCGAACGCGGAGATACGCAGTATTTT. Its protein is CASSLGAERGDTQYF.

The rearrangement links TRBV10-3 to TRBJ2-3, with D tentatively TRBD2 (5 bases). Trimming removed 5 bases from V and 1 base from J, with 7 bases in between. CDR1 and CDR2 from the germline V gene are ENHRY and SYGVKD. CDR3 size: 13 residues. Written as DNA, the CDR3 is TGTGCCATCAGTAACGGGGGCACAGATACGCAGTATTTT. Translated: CAISNGGTDTQYF.

The V gene is TRBV5-1, the J gene TRBJ2-1, with 7 bases that match TRBD2. CDR3 length equals 16 residues. Trimming cost V 1 base and J 0 bases; bases outside gene matches: 4. Germline V gene sequence: CDR1 SGHRS, CDR2 YFSETQ. CDR3: CASSLSGTRSYNEQFF. The DNA for the CDR3 is TGCGCCAGCAGCTTGAGCGGGACCCGCTCCTACAATGAGCAGTTCTTC.

The chain links TRBV27 to TRBJ2-6; tentative D call: TRBD1 (5 bases). V gave up 0 bases and J gave up 2 bases, with 14 bases separating them. Germline CDR1 and CDR2: MNHEY and SMNVEV (reference sequence). The CDR3 has 18 residues. The CDR3 bases are TGTGCCAGCAGTTTATCTTTGAGACAGAACCCTGGGGCCAACGTCCTGACTTTC. Translating gives CASSLSLRQNPGANVLTF.

This clonotype has only a few counts. The chain is built from TRBV7-2 and TRBJ2-1, with unresolved D. Trimming shortened V by 5 bases and J by 0 bases, and 14 bases separated the two germline ends. CDR3 length: 16 residues. Germline V CDR1 and CDR2: SGHTA, FQGNSA. CDR3 loop: CASSPVGSSSYNEQFF. The CDR3 nucleotides are TGTGCCAGCAGCCCAGTTGGCAGCAGCTCCTACAATGAGCAGTTCTTC. The full variable domain, its missing parts supplied by reference TRBV7-2 and TRBJ2-1, is GAGVSQSPSNKVTEKGKDVELRCDPISGHTALYWYRQSLGQGLEFLIYFQGNSAPDKSGLPSDRFSAERTGGSVSTLTIQRTQQEDSAVYLCASSPVGSSSYNEQFFGPGTRLTVL.

The V and J genes are TRBV3-1 and TRBJ2-6; D ambiguous. In germline, CDR1 is LGHDT, CDR2 YNNKEL (reference sequence). The ends were cut back, 8 bases at V and 0 bases at J, with 8 bases in the middle. The CDR3 is 14 residues long. Written as DNA, the CDR3 is TGTGCCAGCGGGCTGGCCTCTGGGGCCAACGTCCTGACTTTC. Its protein is CASGLASGANVLTF.

The chain combines TRBV6-5 with TRBJ2-3; TRBD1 might be the D (5 bases). CDR1 is MNHEY and CDR2 is SVGAGI in the germline V gene. V lost 6 bases and J 4 bases, leaving 11 bases between the germline ends. This CDR3 region has 13 residues. The CDR3 DNA reads TGTGCCAGCAGGGGGTCAGGGTCAGATACGCAGTATTTT. It is translated as CASRGSGSDTQYF.

The chain is built from TRBV11-3 and TRBJ2-3, with 11 bases lining up with TRBD1. CDR1 is SGHNT, CDR2 YENEEA, per germline. With V trimmed by 4 bases and J by 11 bases, 8 bases remained unmatched. CDR3 length equals 14 residues. CDR3: CASSWDRGGSVQYF. In nucleotides, the CDR3 is TGTGCCAGCAGCTGGGACAGGGGGGGTAGCGTGCAGTATTTT.

With respect to this clonotype: No conserved phenylalanine or tryptophan is present at the end of the CDR3, so a read error is the likely explanation. The V gene is TRBV11-2, the J gene TRBJ1-1; D possibly corresponds to TRBD1 (6 bases). The CDR3 has 15 amino acids. The V gene lost 6 bases and the J gene lost 3 bases, with 17 bases spanning the gap. Germline V gene data show CDR1 as SGHAT and CDR2 as FQNNGV. The CDR3 nucleotides are TGTGCCAGCAGGCACTTGCGGGGGGCCCACACTGAAGCTTTCCTT. Protein: CASRHLRGAHTEAFL.

CDR3 loop: CASSEPPPGTYEQYF. The CDR3 DNA sequence: TGTGCCAGCAGTGAGCCCCCCCCGGGGACCTACGAGCAGTACTTC. The chain has TRBV6-1 and TRBJ2-7; D is possibly TRBD2 (5 bases). This CDR3 is built from 15 residues. Deletions cut 3 bases from V and 2 bases from J, with 14 bases between. From germline, CDR1 is MNHNS and CDR2 SASEGT.

The gene calls are TRBV27 and TRBJ2-1, with 13 bases lining up with TRBD2. Germline-derived CDR1 and CDR2 are MNHEY and SMNVEV (reference sequence). The CDR3 consists of 17 residues. V lost 6 bases, J lost 0 bases, and 5 bases stayed unmatched. Here the CDR3 DNA reads TGTGCCAGCAGGAGCCGACTAGCGGGGGGCTCCTACAATGAGCAGTTCTTC. Encoded protein: CASRSRLAGGSYNEQFF.

This clonotype has only a few counts. This chain links TRBV6-6 with TRBJ1-6; no clear D gene. CDR1 is MNHNY, CDR2 SVGAGI, per germline (reference sequence). Trimming took 5 bases from V and 0 from J, leaving 11 bases between them. There are 16 residues in the CDR3. CDR3 in DNA: TGTGCCAGCAGTAACCGTGGGAGCTCCTATAATTCACCCCTCCACTTT. The encoded protein is CASSNRGSSYNSPLHF.